What follows is one T cell receptor beta chain and its context. There is no known antigen for this receptor. Base qualities are missing; no much larger clone stands one base away. Each collaborating institution followed its own protocols to collect whole blood in K2EDTA tubes. For TCRbeta analysis, collaborator samples were shipped as frozen whole blood, as isolated PBMCs, or as DNA extracted from either sample type. The trim is 1 base for V and 7 bases for J, with a gap of 19 bases between the germline ends. From cysteine to phenylalanine, the CDR3 is 16 amino acids long. Only the CDR3 region is kept as DNA, spanning 48 bases read in frame from base 1. CDR1 and CDR2 are read off the germline V gene as LGHNA and YSLEER. The data stem from a study of blood T cell repertoires in COVID-19 (dated by TCRdb to the early 2020s). Background on the whole study: Samples covering the acute and convalescent phases of COVID-19 were provided by collaborators in the United States, Italy and Spain. The material from the prospective study consisted of cDNA or gDNA derived from T cells, B-cell-depleted T cells, or PBMCs. Deeply sampled blood TCRbeta repertoires from subjects exposed to, actively infected with, or recovered from COVID-19 were included in the dataset. Samples came from the ongoing ImmuneRACE study (first 160 participants) plus 1,254 subjects from 6 global collaborators. Sample metadata almost always included a de-identified subject ID, COVID-19 status, age in years and sex. Where available, HLA class I and class II types were obtained from metadata supplied by the sample provider rather than from assay-based typing. A freely available public database, intended as a resource for researchers studying the immune response to SARS-CoV-2, is where the repertoires were released.

TCRbeta CDR3 regions were amplified from genomic DNA using the immunoSEQ Assay, a bias-controlled multiplex PCR. The paper's processing steps were these. Within the assay, amplification of reference gene primers was used to estimate how many nucleated cells each sample contained. To quantify the absolute abundance of each unique TCRbeta CDR3 rearrangement, sequence reads were collapsed and filtered. For each sample, productive Simpson clonality was calculated as the square root of Simpson's diversity index over productive rearrangements. TCRdb's version of the immuneACCESS table is confined to in-frame rearrangements and falls short of the full clone set. An unresolved V gene accounts for under half of the shortfall where checked; the remainder is of unknown origin. That table gives V, J and clone size, and the DNA gave D and trimming. Counted in this sample were 200,000 to 300,000 clones; roughly 82% of them appeared once. The ten most abundant clones make up approximately 4.8% of the sample.

General study outcomes and caveats: How much clinical and demographic metadata was included differed by source and by participant, and the metadata was provided uncurated.

The chain couples TRBV4-3 to TRBJ2-5; TRBD1 is a possible D gene, resting on 7 matching bases. The TCR was taken from a woman aged 65 to 85 with acute or convalescent COVID-19. Sequencing was carried out using peripheral blood. The DNA sequence is as follows: TGCGCCAGCAGCCAAGGGGCGCAGGGGGGATATTGGACCCAGTACTTC. Its coded protein is CASSQGAQGGYWTQYF.